This T cell receptor beta chain was captured by sequencing in a study of shared clonotypes between healthy human individuals. The table came from immunoSEQ multiplex PCR; TCRdb's copy has only in-frame clones and leaves some out. This sample carries under 2,500,000 clones, around 95% of them seen once, and the ten largest clones take 0.1% to 0.15%. Germline V gives CDR1 SEHNR, CDR2 FQNEAQ (reference sequence). The CDR3 is made up of 13 amino acids. Deletions cut 4 bases from V and 4 bases from J, with 8 bases between. The chain has TRBV7-9 and TRBJ1-5; D may be TRBD1 (5 bases). This TCR came from a man between 18 and 29 years old in good health. The sequenced sample consisted of naive CD4+ T cells sorted from blood. Stated subset: CD45RA+ positively selected. The CDR3 nucleotides are TGTGCCAGCAGCTGGGGGGGAAATCAGCCCCAGCATTTT. Translated: CASSWGGNQPQHF.